This paragraph reports one T cell receptor beta chain. The entry originates in a study of blood T cell repertoires in COVID-19. Germline loops: CDR1 MNHEY, CDR2 SVGAGI. This CDR3 comprises 13 residues. V was trimmed by 0 bases and J by 5 bases, leaving 7 bases between them. Participant-reported clinical history was the basis for cohort assignment. Only in-frame clones appear in the TCRdb table, and some are missing; sequencing was by immunoSEQ multiplex PCR. In the table there are roughly 400,000 clones, 70% to 90% of which are singletons. V is TRBV6-5 and J is TRBJ2-5; D is ambiguous. The source material was PBMCs or T cells enriched from blood (not recorded which). The sequence was collected from a woman in her 40s with acute COVID-19. CDR3 nucleotides: TGTGCCAGCAGTTACTCGAGGTCGGAGACCCAGTACTTC. Its protein product is CASSYSRSETQYF.